This T cell receptor (beta chain) was sequenced in a study of blood T cell repertoires in COVID-19. Study details: The samples span acute and convalescent COVID-19 from the United States, Italy and Spain. The analysed material was cDNA or gDNA that came from T cells, B-cell-depleted T cells, or PBMCs.

In the source study's methods: Estimation of nucleated cell counts was performed using reference gene primer amplification. Clones were read by immunoSEQ multiplex PCR, and TCRdb kept only the in-frame ones, dropping some. V, J and clone size are taken as reported in that table, and D and trimming were inferred from the DNA itself. This sample yields approximately 250,000 clones, of which approximately 88% are seen a single time; approximately 1% belongs to the top ten. Deletions cut 3 bases from V and 5 bases from J, with 9 bases between. CDR1 is SGDLS and CDR2 is YYNGEE in the germline V gene. This CDR3 has 13 amino acids. The cohort comprised adults aged roughly 18 to 95 years residing in about two dozen US areas.

J is TRBJ1-5 and V is TRBV9; D unresolved. Sequenced sample: PBMCs or T cells enriched from blood (not recorded which). This clonotype was sampled from a woman in her twenties or thirties who had recovered from COVID-19. The CDR3 DNA reads as TGTGCCAGCAGCGGAGACGGGTATCAGCCCCAGCATTTT. Its protein is CASSGDGYQPQHF.